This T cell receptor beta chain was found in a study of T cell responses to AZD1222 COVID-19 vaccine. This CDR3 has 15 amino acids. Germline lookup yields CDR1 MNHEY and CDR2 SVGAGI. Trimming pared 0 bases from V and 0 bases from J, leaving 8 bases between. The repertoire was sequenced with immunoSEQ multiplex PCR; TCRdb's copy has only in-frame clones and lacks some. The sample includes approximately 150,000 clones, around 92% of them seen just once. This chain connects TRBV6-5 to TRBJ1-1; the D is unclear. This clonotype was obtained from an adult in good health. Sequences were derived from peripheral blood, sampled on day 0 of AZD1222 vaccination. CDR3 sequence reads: CASSYSTQMNTEAFF. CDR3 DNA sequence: TGTGCCAGCAGTTACTCGACCCAGATGAACACTGAAGCTTTCTTT.